This record covers a single TCR beta chain. Its antigen remains unidentified. The data were taken from a study of shared clonotypes between healthy human individuals. Study-level background: Plates per donor: three CD4 naive, three CD4 memory, two CD8 naive, one CD8 memory.

CDR3 length equals 15 residues. In germline, CDR1 is SGHRS, CDR2 YFSETQ. J lost 5 bases, V lost 2 bases, and 6 bases had no gene match. Using immunoSEQ multiplex PCR, the repertoire was profiled, and TCRdb retains in-frame clones only, with some absent. The sample records fewer than 2.5 million clones, 90% to 95% being singletons. Points from the study as a whole: A handful of donors showed sharing of about 4.8% of naive CD4 clonotypes.

The clonotype originates from a man aged 18-30 years in good health. Some clones in this sample may be carry-over from other donors' samples. V usage is TRBV5-1 and J usage is TRBJ2-5; 10 bases agree with TRBD2. Sequencing was carried out using naive CD4+ T cells from PBMCs. Subset given: CD45RA+ positively selected. CDR3 bases: TGCGCCAGCAGCTTCTCCCTAGCGGGAGTGGAGACCCAGTACTTC. This sequence encodes CASSFSLAGVETQYF.